Presented here are 11 T cell receptor beta chains from one specimen sequenced in a study of cytomegalovirus exposure and HLA in healthy donors. PCR primers comprised 60 Vbeta and 13 Jbeta primers. Profiled with immunoSEQ multiplex PCR; TCRdb holds only in-frame clones, not every one. Among some 170,000 clones listed, about 77% were seen once. The sample consisted of PBMCs. These receptors all come from a man aged 18 to 30 in good health and CMV-seropositive.

The chain recombines TRBV7-2 with TRBJ2-5; weak D call: TRBD1 (5 bases). Trimming left V 7 bases short and J 5 bases short, with 17 bases between. Germline lookup yields CDR1 SGHTA and CDR2 FQGNSA. The length of the CDR3 is 14 residues. The CDR3 is CASNSGRARETQYF. CDR3 nucleotide sequence: TGTGCCAGCAACTCGGGCAGGGCAAGGGAGACCCAGTACTTC. The variable domain in full, with the rest retrieved from reference TRBV7-2 and TRBJ2-5, is GAGVSQSPSNKVTEKGKDVELRCDPISGHTALYWYRQSLGQGLEFLIYFQGNSAPDKSGLPSDRFSAERTGGSVSTLTIQRTQQEDSAVYLCASNSGRARETQYFGPGTRLLVL.

Here the CDR3 reads CASSLPTDTQYF. CDR3 sequence (DNA): TGTGCCAGCAGCCTCCCTACAGATACGCAGTATTTT. The V call is TRBV4-2, the J call TRBJ2-3; no definite D call. V gave up 4 bases and J gave up 3 bases, with 5 bases separating them. The germline gives CDR1 LGHNA, CDR2 YNFKEQ. CDR3 length: 12 amino acids.

This chain joins TRBV2 and TRBJ1-1; D is unresolved. The V end lost 8 bases, the J end lost 0 bases, and 7 bases lay between the germline ends. CDR3 length equals 12 residues. The germline gives CDR1 SNHLY, CDR2 FYNNEI. CDR3 nucleotides: TGTGCCAGCCTAGAGGTGAACACTGAAGCTTTCTTT. Residues: CASLEVNTEAFF.

This chain connects TRBV5-1 to TRBJ1-2; 7 bases line up with TRBD1. Germline CDR1 SGHRS, CDR2 YFSETQ. Trimming removed 0 bases from V and 2 bases from J; junction bases left unmatched: 7. This CDR3 is 16 amino acids long. The DNA of the CDR3 is TGCGCCAGCAGCTTGGGGCCTGGACAGGAGAACTATGGCTACACCTTC. This codes for CASSLGPGQENYGYTF.

J is TRBJ1-5 and V is TRBV7-2; no definite D call. This CDR3 has 15 amino acids. Germline CDR1 SGHTA, CDR2 FQGNSA. The V end lost 2 bases, the J end lost 2 bases, and 10 bases lay between the germline ends. CDR3 sequence: CASSLQAIGNQPQHF. Here the CDR3 DNA reads TGTGCCAGCAGCTTACAGGCGATTGGCAATCAGCCCCAGCATTTT.

The chain carries TRBV7-2 and TRBJ1-1; no reliable D call. Germline lookup yields CDR1 SGHTA and CDR2 FQGNSA. The V gene lost 3 bases and the J gene lost 5 bases, with 13 bases spanning the gap. This CDR3 region has 14 residues. CDR3 sequence: CASSFGGAGTEAFF. The DNA for the CDR3 is TGTGCCAGCAGCTTTGGTGGCGCCGGGACTGAAGCTTTCTTT.

This chain connects TRBV30 to TRBJ1-3; no clear D. This CDR3 comprises 14 residues. CDR1 and CDR2 (germline): GTSNPN, SVGIG (reference sequence). Trimming removed 1 base from V and 2 bases from J, with 9 bases in between. The CDR3 loop is CAWSEWETGNTIYF. The CDR3, as DNA: TGTGCCTGGAGTGAGTGGGAGACTGGAAACACCATATATTTT.

This CDR3 is CASSSHREETQYF. The CDR3 coding sequence is TGTGCCAGCAGCTCTCACAGGGAAGAGACCCAGTACTTC. This chain connects TRBV7-9 to TRBJ2-5, with D possibly matching TRBD1 (6 bases). The CDR3 is 13 amino acids. CDR1 and CDR2 from the germline V gene are SEHNR and FQNEAQ (reference sequence). V lost 4 bases and J 3 bases, leaving 9 bases between the germline ends.

The rearrangement uses TRBV10-2 and TRBJ1-1; D might be TRBD1 (6 bases). The CDR3 is made up of 15 amino acids. Germline V gene data show CDR1 as WSHSY and CDR2 as SAAADI. V lost 8 bases and J lost 3, with 19 bases in between. The CDR3 DNA reads as TGCGCCAGCCTTTGGGGGGGCGGAGGGGACACTGAAGCTTTCTTT. Its protein product is CASLWGGGGDTEAFF.

V gene TRBV6-1 combines with J gene TRBJ1-4, with D perhaps matching TRBD1 (6 bases). Germline V lookup: CDR1 MNHNS, CDR2 SASEGT. The V end was cut by 6 bases, the J end by 3 bases, with 8 bases between. This CDR3 is 13 amino acids long. The CDR3 DNA follows: TGTGCCAGCAGGACAGGAGCTAATGAAAAACTGTTTTTT. Protein sequence: CASRTGANEKLFF.

This chain uses TRBV2 with TRBJ2-3, with a tentative D call TRBD2 (7 bases). Trimming left V 3 bases short and J 4 bases short, with 14 bases between. Germline lookup yields CDR1 SNHLY and CDR2 FYNNEI. This CDR3 is 15 amino acids long. CDR3 residues: CASSEGGGNADTQYF. DNA for the CDR3: TGTGCCAGCAGTGAGGGCGGGGGCAACGCAGATACGCAGTATTTT.